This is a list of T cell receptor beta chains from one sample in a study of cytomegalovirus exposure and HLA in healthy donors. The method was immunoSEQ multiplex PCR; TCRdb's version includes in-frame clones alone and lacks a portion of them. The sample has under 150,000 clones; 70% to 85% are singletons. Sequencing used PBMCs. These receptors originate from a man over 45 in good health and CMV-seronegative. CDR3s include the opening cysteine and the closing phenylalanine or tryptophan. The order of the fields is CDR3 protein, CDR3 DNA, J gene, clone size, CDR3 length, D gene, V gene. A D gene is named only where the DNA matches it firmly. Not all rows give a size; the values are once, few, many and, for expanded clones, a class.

CDR3aa: CASSSKTSGDIQYF
CDR3nt: TGTGCCAGCAGCTCTAAGACTAGCGGTGACATTCAGTACTTC
j_gene: TRBJ2-4
abundance: few
len: 14
d_gene: TRBD2
v_gene: TRBV5-4

CDR3aa: CASSNPGQGAYEQYF
CDR3nt: TGTGCCAGCAGTAACCCGGGACAGGGGGCGTACGAGCAGTACTTC
j_gene: TRBJ2-7
abundance: NA
len: 15
d_gene: TRBD1
v_gene: TRBV6-1

CDR3aa: CASSPLTPRPNSPLHF
CDR3nt: TGTGCCAGCAGCCCCCTGACCCCCAGGCCCAATTCACCCCTCCACTTT
j_gene: TRBJ1-6
abundance: NA
len: 16
d_gene: NA
v_gene: TRBV7-9

CDR3aa: CASSEPGGSGTEAFF
CDR3nt: TGTGCCAGCAGTGAACCAGGGGGCTCGGGCACTGAAGCTTTCTTT
j_gene: TRBJ1-1
abundance: NA
len: 15
d_gene: TRBD1
v_gene: TRBV6-1

CDR3aa: CASSLASGGPVFEQYF
CDR3nt: TGTGCCAGCAGCTTGGCAAGCGGGGGGCCCGTCTTCGAGCAGTACTTC
j_gene: TRBJ2-7
abundance: NA
len: 16
d_gene: TRBD2
v_gene: TRBV5-4

CDR3aa: CASRSRDNSNQPQHF
CDR3nt: TGTGCCAGCAGATCCCGGGACAATAGCAATCAGCCCCAGCATTTT
j_gene: TRBJ1-5
abundance: NA
len: 15
d_gene: NA
v_gene: TRBV6-1

CDR3aa: CASSVEPQPYGYTF
CDR3nt: TGTGCCAGCAGCGTAGAGCCCCAACCCTATGGCTACACCTTC
j_gene: TRBJ1-2
abundance: NA
len: 14
d_gene: NA
v_gene: TRBV9

CDR3aa: CASSLRGVGELFF
CDR3nt: TGTGCCAGCAGCCTTCGGGGGGTCGGGGAGCTGTTTTTT
j_gene: TRBJ2-2
abundance: NA
len: 13
d_gene: TRBD2
v_gene: TRBV6-1

CDR3aa: CASSERTGSLGGYTF
CDR3nt: TGTGCCAGCAGTGAAAGAACAGGGTCCCTCGGCGGCTACACCTTC
j_gene: TRBJ1-2
abundance: few
len: 15
d_gene: NA
v_gene: TRBV6-1

CDR3aa: CASSFRGLAGGTSTDTQYF
CDR3nt: TGTGCCAGCAGTTTCCGGGGACTAGCGGGGGGAACTAGCACAGATACGCAGTATTTT
j_gene: TRBJ2-3
abundance: NA
len: 19
d_gene: TRBD2
v_gene: TRBV27

CDR3aa: CASSVGLANNEQFF
CDR3nt: TGTGCCAGCAGCGTGGGACTAGCGAACAATGAGCAGTTCTTC
j_gene: TRBJ2-1
abundance: once
len: 14
d_gene: TRBD2
v_gene: TRBV9

CDR3aa: CASSVFLGEGEKLFF
CDR3nt: TGTGCCAGCAGCGTATTCCTAGGGGAAGGGGAAAAACTGTTTTTT
j_gene: TRBJ1-4
abundance: NA
len: 15
d_gene: NA
v_gene: TRBV9

CDR3aa: CASSVQGVNTEAFF
CDR3nt: TGTGCCAGTAGTGTACAGGGAGTGAACACTGAAGCTTTCTTT
j_gene: TRBJ1-1
abundance: NA
len: 14
d_gene: NA
v_gene: TRBV19

CDR3aa: CASSPPGQGAYEQYF
CDR3nt: TGTGCCAGCAGCCCACCGGGACAGGGGGCCTACGAGCAGTACTTC
j_gene: TRBJ2-7
abundance: NA
len: 15
d_gene: TRBD1
v_gene: TRBV5-4

CDR3aa: CASSLVAGANTEAFF
CDR3nt: TGTGCCAGCAGCTTAGTAGCGGGGGCGAACACTGAAGCTTTCTTT
j_gene: TRBJ1-1
abundance: NA
len: 15
d_gene: NA
v_gene: TRBV11-1

CDR3aa: CASRDDRGKSPLHF
CDR3nt: TGCGCCAGCAGGGATGACAGGGGTAAATCACCCCTCCACTTT
j_gene: TRBJ1-6
abundance: NA
len: 14
d_gene: TRBD1
v_gene: TRBV10-2

CDR3aa: CASIPQGTYGYTF
CDR3nt: TGTGCCAGCATTCCCCAGGGAACCTATGGCTACACCTTC
j_gene: TRBJ1-2
abundance: NA
len: 13
d_gene: NA
v_gene: TRBV6-1

CDR3aa: CARKRSTQYF
CDR3nt: TGTGCCAGAAAAAGGAGTACGCAGTATTTT
j_gene: TRBJ2-3
abundance: few
len: 10
d_gene: NA
v_gene: TRBV27

CDR3aa: CASSLYGGLPQETQYF
CDR3nt: TGTGCCAGCAGCTTGTATGGGGGCCTCCCTCAAGAGACCCAGTACTTC
j_gene: TRBJ2-5
abundance: few
len: 16
d_gene: NA
v_gene: TRBV5-4

CDR3aa: CASSRLGSSYNEQFF
CDR3nt: TGTGCCAGCAGCCGTCTAGGAAGCTCCTACAATGAGCAGTTCTTC
j_gene: TRBJ2-1
abundance: NA
len: 15
d_gene: NA
v_gene: TRBV11-2

CDR3aa: CAISESGGGNTIYF
CDR3nt: TGTGCCATCAGTGAGTCAGGGGGTGGAAACACCATATATTTT
j_gene: TRBJ1-3
abundance: NA
len: 14
d_gene: NA
v_gene: TRBV10-3

CDR3aa: CASSQFEGSNYGYTF
CDR3nt: TGCGCCAGCAGCCAATTTGAGGGATCTAACTATGGCTACACCTTC
j_gene: TRBJ1-2
abundance: NA
len: 15
d_gene: NA
v_gene: TRBV4-1

CDR3aa: CASRTPDRAMTNYGYTF
CDR3nt: TGTGCCAGCCGAACCCCAGACAGGGCAATGACTAACTATGGCTACACCTTC
j_gene: TRBJ1-2
abundance: once
len: 17
d_gene: TRBD1
v_gene: TRBV19

CDR3aa: CASSFGTSDTYEQYF
CDR3nt: TGCGCCAGCAGCTTCGGGACTAGCGATACCTACGAGCAGTACTTC
j_gene: TRBJ2-7
abundance: NA
len: 15
d_gene: TRBD2
v_gene: TRBV5-1

CDR3aa: CASKRTCDQPQHF
CDR3nt: TGTGCCAGCAAGAGGACTTGTGATCAGCCCCAGCATTTT
j_gene: TRBJ1-5
abundance: NA
len: 13
d_gene: NA
v_gene: TRBV2

CDR3aa: CAWTAGLSGGEKLFF
CDR3nt: TGTGCCTGGACCGCTGGACTATCTGGGGGGGAAAAACTGTTTTTT
j_gene: TRBJ1-4
abundance: NA
len: 15
d_gene: NA
v_gene: TRBV30

CDR3aa: CASSMSGGQETQYF
CDR3nt: TGTGCCAGCAGTATGTCAGGGGGCCAAGAGACCCAGTACTTC
j_gene: TRBJ2-5
abundance: NA
len: 14
d_gene: TRBD1
v_gene: TRBV25-1

CDR3aa: CASSLVGGGTQETQYF
CDR3nt: TGTGCTAGCAGCTTAGTCGGCGGGGGGACGCAAGAGACCCAGTACTTC
j_gene: TRBJ2-5
abundance: NA
len: 16
d_gene: TRBD2
v_gene: TRBV7-7

CDR3aa: CASSVDPSALGEQYF
CDR3nt: TGTGCCAGCAGCGTAGATCCTAGCGCCCTAGGGGAGCAGTACTTC
j_gene: TRBJ2-7
abundance: NA
len: 15
d_gene: NA
v_gene: TRBV9

CDR3aa: CASSVGTRGEQFF
CDR3nt: TGTGCCAGCAGCGTAGGGACCCGGGGTGAGCAGTTCTTC
j_gene: TRBJ2-1
abundance: NA
len: 13
d_gene: NA
v_gene: TRBV9

CDR3aa: CASSLGGREHGYTF
CDR3nt: TGCGCCAGCAGCTTGGGTGGCAGGGAACATGGCTACACCTTC
j_gene: TRBJ1-2
abundance: NA
len: 14
d_gene: NA
v_gene: TRBV5-1

CDR3aa: CASSQGAGEGRETQYF
CDR3nt: TGTGCCAGCAGCCAAGGTGCAGGGGAAGGGCGAGAGACCCAGTACTTC
j_gene: TRBJ2-5
abundance: once
len: 16
d_gene: NA
v_gene: TRBV4-2

CDR3aa: CASREGLASETQYF
CDR3nt: TGTGCCAGCAGAGAGGGACTAGCGTCCGAGACCCAGTACTTC
j_gene: TRBJ2-5
abundance: NA
len: 14
d_gene: TRBD2
v_gene: TRBV6-5

CDR3aa: CASGPGQGAFPLHF
CDR3nt: TGTGCTAGTGGTCCCGGACAGGGGGCCTTCCCCCTCCACTTT
j_gene: TRBJ1-6
abundance: NA
len: 14
d_gene: TRBD1
v_gene: TRBV12-5

CDR3aa: CASSSIGADTEAFF
CDR3nt: TGTGCCAGCAGTTCGATTGGGGCGGACACTGAAGCTTTCTTT
j_gene: TRBJ1-1
abundance: NA
len: 14
d_gene: NA
v_gene: TRBV6-5

CDR3aa: CASSLETGGGGEKLFF
CDR3nt: TGTGCCAGCAGCTTAGAGACAGGGGGCGGTGGTGAAAAACTGTTTTTT
j_gene: TRBJ1-4
abundance: NA
len: 16
d_gene: TRBD1
v_gene: TRBV7-8

CDR3aa: CAWSVLGGSGYTF
CDR3nt: TGTGCCTGGAGTGTACTCGGGGGATCTGGCTACACCTTC
j_gene: TRBJ1-2
abundance: NA
len: 13
d_gene: NA
v_gene: TRBV30

CDR3aa: CASSRQGIYEQYF
CDR3nt: TGTGCCAGCAGCCGACAGGGAATTTACGAGCAGTACTTC
j_gene: TRBJ2-7
abundance: once
len: 13
d_gene: TRBD1
v_gene: TRBV6-5

CDR3aa: CASSLSGADEKLFF
CDR3nt: TGTGCCAGCAGCTTATCAGGGGCTGATGAAAAACTGTTTTTT
j_gene: TRBJ1-4
abundance: NA
len: 14
d_gene: NA
v_gene: TRBV7-9

CDR3aa: CASSQGYAGGFNEAFF
CDR3nt: TGCGCCAGCAGCCAAGGGTATGCGGGGGGTTTTAATGAAGCTTTCTTT
j_gene: TRBJ1-1
abundance: few
len: 16
d_gene: NA
v_gene: TRBV4-1

CDR3aa: CAWSPGGAGQYF
CDR3nt: TGTGCCTGGAGTCCCGGGGGGGCAGGGCAGTACTTC
j_gene: TRBJ2-5
abundance: NA
len: 12
d_gene: TRBD2
v_gene: TRBV30

CDR3aa: CASSPRGEFYNEQFF
CDR3nt: TGTGCCAGCAGCCCCCGGGGGGAATTCTACAATGAGCAGTTCTTC
j_gene: TRBJ2-1
abundance: NA
len: 15
d_gene: TRBD2
v_gene: TRBV9

CDR3aa: CASSLAFGQGTDPGELFF
CDR3nt: TGTGCCAGCAGCTTGGCCTTCGGACAGGGAACGGACCCCGGGGAGCTGTTTTTT
j_gene: TRBJ2-2
abundance: NA
len: 18
d_gene: TRBD1
v_gene: TRBV5-6

CDR3aa: CASSPPTGQAAYGYTF
CDR3nt: TGTGCCAGCAGCCCCCCGACCGGACAGGCGGCCTATGGCTACACCTTC
j_gene: TRBJ1-2
abundance: NA
len: 16
d_gene: TRBD1
v_gene: TRBV4-2

CDR3aa: CASSPRDLNTEAFF
CDR3nt: TGTGCCAGCAGCCCCAGGGACTTGAACACTGAAGCTTTCTTT
j_gene: TRBJ1-1
abundance: NA
len: 14
d_gene: NA
v_gene: TRBV5-4

CDR3aa: CASSQCQGYEQYF
CDR3nt: TGCGCCAGCAGTCAATGTCAGGGTTACGAGCAGTACTTC
j_gene: TRBJ2-7
abundance: NA
len: 13
d_gene: NA
v_gene: TRBV23-1

CDR3aa: CASSPAADQPQHF
CDR3nt: TGTGCCAGCTCACCGGCCGCGGATCAGCCCCAGCATTTT
j_gene: TRBJ1-5
abundance: NA
len: 13
d_gene: NA
v_gene: TRBV18

CDR3aa: CAWSAGGTEAFF
CDR3nt: TGTGCCTGGAGTGCAGGGGGCACTGAAGCTTTCTTT
j_gene: TRBJ1-1
abundance: NA
len: 12
d_gene: TRBD1
v_gene: TRBV30

CDR3aa: CASSLPSGSTDTQYF
CDR3nt: TGCGCCAGCAGCTTGCCTAGCGGATCCACAGATACGCAGTATTTT
j_gene: TRBJ2-3
abundance: NA
len: 15
d_gene: TRBD2
v_gene: TRBV5-1

CDR3aa: CASGPEHNEQFF
CDR3nt: TGTGCTAGTGGGCCAGAACATAATGAGCAGTTCTTC
j_gene: TRBJ2-1
abundance: NA
len: 12
d_gene: NA
v_gene: TRBV12-5

CDR3aa: CAWSAGYSNQPQHF
CDR3nt: TGTGCCTGGAGTGCCGGTTATAGCAATCAGCCCCAGCATTTT
j_gene: TRBJ1-5
abundance: NA
len: 14
d_gene: NA
v_gene: TRBV30

CDR3aa: CAWSVLGEKLFF
CDR3nt: TGTGCCTGGAGTGTACTAGGGGAAAAACTGTTTTTT
j_gene: TRBJ1-4
abundance: NA
len: 12
d_gene: NA
v_gene: TRBV30

CDR3aa: CASSGRDKNQPQHF
CDR3nt: TGTGCCAGTAGCGGACGGGACAAAAATCAGCCCCAGCATTTT
j_gene: TRBJ1-5
abundance: NA
len: 14
d_gene: NA
v_gene: TRBV19

CDR3aa: CSVVSFYEQYF
CDR3nt: TGCAGCGTTGTGTCGTTTTACGAGCAGTACTTC
j_gene: TRBJ2-7
abundance: NA
len: 11
d_gene: NA
v_gene: TRBV29-1

CDR3aa: CASSPSTGRGETQYF
CDR3nt: TGTGCCAGCAGCCCCTCAACGGGCAGGGGCGAGACCCAGTACTTC
j_gene: TRBJ2-5
abundance: NA
len: 15
d_gene: NA
v_gene: TRBV6-5

CDR3aa: CASSPRTGWAKNIQYF
CDR3nt: TGTGCCAGCAGCCCCAGGACAGGCTGGGCCAAAAACATTCAGTACTTC
j_gene: TRBJ2-4
abundance: few
len: 16
d_gene: TRBD1
v_gene: TRBV9

CDR3aa: CASSEDGGGTEAFF
CDR3nt: TGTGCCAGCAGCGAGGATGGGGGAGGCACTGAAGCTTTCTTT
j_gene: TRBJ1-1
abundance: NA
len: 14
d_gene: NA
v_gene: TRBV9

CDR3aa: CASSLYPAGGSGELFF
CDR3nt: TGTGCCAGCAGTTTATATCCAGCGGGGGGGTCCGGGGAGCTGTTTTTT
j_gene: TRBJ2-2
abundance: NA
len: 16
d_gene: TRBD2
v_gene: TRBV27